The 6 T cell receptor beta chains in this list originate from one sample, sequenced in a study of OX40 agonist ivuxolimab in advanced cancers. The protocol was immunoSEQ multiplex PCR, while the TCRdb copy is restricted to in-frame clones and leaves out a portion. This table has around 26,000 clones, about 76% appearing once. Here the sequenced sample was CD4+ or CD8+ T cells sorted from blood, taken in a trial of the OX40 agonist ivuxolimab. The receptors originated from an adult with an advanced solid tumor such as melanoma, head and neck, liver or kidney cancer.

In this sample, this clone turned up a few times. The rearrangement uses TRBV25-1 and TRBJ1-4, with 9 bases identical to TRBD1. This CDR3 region has 15 residues. Trimming took 6 bases from V and 8 from J; bases not matched to a gene: 10. Germline V gene lookup returns CDR1 MGHDK and CDR2 SYGVNS. This chain's CDR3 is CASSARQGVREKLFF. Written as DNA, the CDR3 is TGTGCCAGCAGCGCCAGACAGGGGGTGAGAGAAAAACTGTTTTTT. The full variable domain, its missing parts supplied by reference TRBV25-1 and TRBJ1-4, is EADIYQTPRYLVIGTGKKITLECSQTMGHDKMYWYQQDPGMELHLIHYSYGVNSTEKGDLSSESTVSRIRTEHFPLTLESARPSHTSQYLCASSARQGVREKLFFGSGTQLSVL.

The genes are TRBV28 and TRBJ2-7; 15 nucleotides align to TRBD2. There are 15 residues in the CDR3. CDR1 is MDHEN, CDR2 SYDVKM, per germline. Trimming cost V 5 bases and J 5 bases; bases outside gene matches: 4. DNA of the CDR3: TGTGCCAGCAGTACTGGGACTAGCGGGAGGAACGAGCAGTACTTC. As protein: CASSTGTSGRNEQYF. The full variable domain, in which reference TRBV28 and TRBJ2-7 provide the parts outside the CDR3, is DVKVTQSSRYLVKRTGEKVFLECVQDMDHENMFWYRQDPGLGLRLIYFSYDVKMKEKGDIPEGYSVSREKKERFSLILESASTNQTSMYLCASSTGTSGRNEQYFGPGTRLTVT.

The chain combines TRBV7-3 with TRBJ2-5; 14 bases match TRBD2. The V segment lost 4 bases and the J segment 5 bases; nucleotides outside the gene matches: 9. Per the germline V gene, CDR1 is SGHTA and CDR2 is FQGTGA. The CDR3 loop spans 17 amino acids. This CDR3 is CASSSGLAGGGEETQYF. The CDR3 nucleotides are TGTGCCAGCAGCTCCGGACTAGCGGGAGGCGGGGAGGAGACCCAGTACTTC.

This rearrangement joins TRBV9 to TRBJ2-7, with TRBD1 matching 11 bases. Germline trimming cut 3 bases from V and 5 bases from J; bases unmatched to any gene: 7. Germline V gives CDR1 SGDLS, CDR2 YYNGEE. The CDR3 spans 15 residues. The CDR3: CASSAGQGAIHEQYF. Here the CDR3 DNA reads TGTGCCAGCAGCGCAGGACAGGGGGCGATCCACGAGCAGTACTTC.

The chain has TRBV10-3 and TRBJ1-4; D remains unclear. CDR3 length: 15 amino acids. The V gene's germline CDR1 is ENHRY and CDR2 SYGVKD. V lost 1 base and J lost 0, with 6 bases in between. This chain's CDR3 is CAISELRTTNEKLFF. The DNA of the CDR3 is TGTGCCATCAGTGAGTTAAGAACAACTAATGAAAAACTGTTTTTT.

The rearrangement links TRBV11-2 to TRBJ2-7; tentatively, D is TRBD1 or TRBD2 (5 bases each). V lost 0 bases and J 4 bases, leaving 16 bases between the germline ends. Germline loops: CDR1 SGHAT, CDR2 FQNNGV. The length of the CDR3 is 16 residues. CDR3 nucleotide sequence: TGTGCCAGCAGCTTAGATGGGGGAAACCCCTTTTACGAGCAGTACTTC. The encoded protein is CASSLDGGNPFYEQYF. Combining the CDR3 with reference TRBV11-2 and TRBJ2-7 gives the whole variable domain EAGVAQSPRYKIIEKRQSVAFWCNPISGHATLYWYQQILGQGPKLLIQFQNNGVVDDSQLPKDRFSAERLKGVDSTLKIQPAKLEDSAVYLCASSLDGGNPFYEQYFGPGTRLTVT.